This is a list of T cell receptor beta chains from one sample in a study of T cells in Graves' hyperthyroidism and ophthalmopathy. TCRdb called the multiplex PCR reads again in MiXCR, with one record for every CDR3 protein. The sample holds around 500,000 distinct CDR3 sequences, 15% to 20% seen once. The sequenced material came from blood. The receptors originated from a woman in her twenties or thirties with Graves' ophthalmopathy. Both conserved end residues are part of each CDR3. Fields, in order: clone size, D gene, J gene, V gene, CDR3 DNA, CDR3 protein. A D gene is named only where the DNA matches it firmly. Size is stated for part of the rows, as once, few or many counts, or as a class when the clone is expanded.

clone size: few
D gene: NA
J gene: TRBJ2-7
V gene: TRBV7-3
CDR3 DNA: TGTGCCAGCAGCTTAGTGGGACCGGGGTTTGGATCCTACGAGCAGTACTTC
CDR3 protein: CASSLVGPGFGSYEQYF

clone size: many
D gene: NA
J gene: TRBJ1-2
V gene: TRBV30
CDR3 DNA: TGTGCCTGGAAATTCCCCGGAGGTAACTATGGCTACACCTTC
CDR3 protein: CAWKFPGGNYGYTF

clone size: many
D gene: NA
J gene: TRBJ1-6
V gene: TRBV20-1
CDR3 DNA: TGCAGTGCTAGAGAAATCGAGCACAATAATTCACCCCTCCACTTT
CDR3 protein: CSAREIEHNNSPLHF

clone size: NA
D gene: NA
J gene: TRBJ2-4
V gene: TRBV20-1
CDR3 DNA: TGCAGTGCTACCGGGCTAGCCGAAAACATTCAGTACTTC
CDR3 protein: CSATGLAENIQYF

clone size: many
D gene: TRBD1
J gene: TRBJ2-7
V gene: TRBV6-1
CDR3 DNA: TGTGCCAGCAGTTTGACAGGGCCGACCTACGAGCAGTACTTC
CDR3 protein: CASSLTGPTYEQYF

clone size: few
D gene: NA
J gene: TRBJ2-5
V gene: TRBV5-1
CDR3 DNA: TGCGCCAGCAGCCTAGTTGTCGGTCCAGAAGAGACCCAGTACTTC
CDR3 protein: CASSLVVGPEETQYF

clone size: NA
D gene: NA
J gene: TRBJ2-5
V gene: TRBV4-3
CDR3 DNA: TGCGCCAGCAGCCCAAACACAAGAGAGACCCAGTACTTC
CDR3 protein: CASSPNTRETQYF

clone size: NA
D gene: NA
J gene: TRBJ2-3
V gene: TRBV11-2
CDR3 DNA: TGTGCCAGCAGCTTAATGGCGAGCCTCACAGATACGCAGTATTTT
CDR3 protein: CASSLMASLTDTQYF

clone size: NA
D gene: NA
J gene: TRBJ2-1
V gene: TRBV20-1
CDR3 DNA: TGCAGTGCTAGTGGAATAGCAGCGAACTCCTACAATGAGCAGTTCTTC
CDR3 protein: CSASGIAANSYNEQFF

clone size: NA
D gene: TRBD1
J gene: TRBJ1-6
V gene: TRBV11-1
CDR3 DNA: TGTGCCAGCAGCTTAGAAGGGACAGGGAGGACACCCCTCCACTTT
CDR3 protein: CASSLEGTGRTPLHF

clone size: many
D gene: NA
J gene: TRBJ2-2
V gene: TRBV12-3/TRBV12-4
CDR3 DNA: TGTGCCAGCAGTCCGATATCCGGGGAGCTGTTTTTT
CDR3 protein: CASSPISGELFF

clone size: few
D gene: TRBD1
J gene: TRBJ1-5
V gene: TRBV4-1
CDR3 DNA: TGCGCCAGCAGCCAAGAGCCAGGGGGTAGCAATCAGCCCCAGCATTTT
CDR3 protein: CASSQEPGGSNQPQHF

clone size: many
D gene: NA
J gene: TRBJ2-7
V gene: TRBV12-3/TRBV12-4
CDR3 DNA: TGTGCCAGCAGTTTAATAATTTACGAGCAGTACTTC
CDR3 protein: CASSLIIYEQYF

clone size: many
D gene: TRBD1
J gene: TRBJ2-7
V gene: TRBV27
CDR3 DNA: TGTGCCAGCAGTCCCTCGACGGACAGGGAGTACGAGCAGTACTTC
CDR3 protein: CASSPSTDREYEQYF

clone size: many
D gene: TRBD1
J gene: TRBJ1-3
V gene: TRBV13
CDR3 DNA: TGTGCCAGCAGCTCGGACAGGGTGATAGGAAACACCATATATTTT
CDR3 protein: CASSSDRVIGNTIYF

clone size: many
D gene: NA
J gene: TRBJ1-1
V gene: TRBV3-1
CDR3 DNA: TGTGCCAGCCTACTTCCCCGCGAGCAGACCGTGAACACTGAAGCTTTCTTT
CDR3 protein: CASLLPREQTVNTEAFF

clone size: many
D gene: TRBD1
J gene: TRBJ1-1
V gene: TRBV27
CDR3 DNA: TGTGCCAGCAGTCCCGCAGGGGGCGCGAACACTGAAGCTTTCTTT
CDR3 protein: CASSPAGGANTEAFF

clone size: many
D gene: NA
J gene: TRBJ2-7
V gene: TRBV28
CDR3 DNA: TGTGCCAGCAGTTTTGAAGGTACCTACGAGCAGTACTTC
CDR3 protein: CASSFEGTYEQYF

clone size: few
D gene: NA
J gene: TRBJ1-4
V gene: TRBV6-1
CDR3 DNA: TGTGCCAGCAGTGAAGAAGGGTTTCTGGAAAAACTGTTTTTT
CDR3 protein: CASSEEGFLEKLFF

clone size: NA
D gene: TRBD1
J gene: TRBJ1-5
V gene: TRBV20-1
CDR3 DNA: TGCAGTGCTAGAGACAATTGGACAGGGAAGGATCAGCCCCAGCATTTT
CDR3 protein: CSARDNWTGKDQPQHF

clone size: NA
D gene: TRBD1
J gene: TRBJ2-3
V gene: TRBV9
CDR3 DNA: TGTGCCAGCAGCGTAGACGGGGCGGGCGGGCCAGGGGGGCAGTATTTT
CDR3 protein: CASSVDGAGGPGGQYF

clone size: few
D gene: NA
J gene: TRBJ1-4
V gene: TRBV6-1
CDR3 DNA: TGTGCCAGCAGCCCGGAAGGGCCCTTTGCAACTAATGAAGAACTGTTTTTT
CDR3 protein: CASSPEGPFATNEELFF